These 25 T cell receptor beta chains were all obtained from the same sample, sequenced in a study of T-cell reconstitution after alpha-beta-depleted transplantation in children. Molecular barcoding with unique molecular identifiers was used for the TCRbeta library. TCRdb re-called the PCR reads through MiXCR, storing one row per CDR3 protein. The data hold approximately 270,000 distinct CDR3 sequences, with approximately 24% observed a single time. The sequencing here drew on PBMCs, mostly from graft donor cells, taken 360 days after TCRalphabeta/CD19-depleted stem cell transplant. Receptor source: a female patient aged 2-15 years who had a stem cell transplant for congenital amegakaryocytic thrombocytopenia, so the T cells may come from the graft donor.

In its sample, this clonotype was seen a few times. The CDR3 DNA sequence: TGTGCCAGCAGCTCTTTCGGCTATGGCTACACCTTC. This translates into CASSSFGYGYTF. The V call is TRBV3-1, the J call TRBJ1-2; D unresolved. The CDR3 runs to 12 residues. V dropped 5 bases and J dropped 4 bases, with 8 bases sitting between them. Germline V gene sequence: CDR1 LGHDT, CDR2 YNNKEL (reference sequence).

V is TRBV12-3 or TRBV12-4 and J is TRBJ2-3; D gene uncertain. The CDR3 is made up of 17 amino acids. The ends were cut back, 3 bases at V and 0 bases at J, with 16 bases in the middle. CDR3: CASSFGLGSISTDTQYF. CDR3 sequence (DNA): TGTGCCAGCAGTTTTGGTCTCGGCTCAATAAGCACAGATACGCAGTATTTT.

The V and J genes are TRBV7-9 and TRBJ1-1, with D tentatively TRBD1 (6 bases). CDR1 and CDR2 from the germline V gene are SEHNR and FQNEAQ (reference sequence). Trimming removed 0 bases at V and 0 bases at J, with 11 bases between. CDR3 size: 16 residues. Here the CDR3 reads CASSLANRALNTEAFF. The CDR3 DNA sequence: TGTGCCAGCAGCTTAGCTAACAGGGCCTTGAACACTGAAGCTTTCTTT. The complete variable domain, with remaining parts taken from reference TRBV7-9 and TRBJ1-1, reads DTGVSQNPRHKITKRGQNVTFRCDPISEHNRLYWYRQTLGQGPEFLTYFQNEAQLEKSRLLSDRFSAERPKGSFSTLEIQRTEQGDSAMYLCASSLANRALNTEAFFGQGTRLTVV.

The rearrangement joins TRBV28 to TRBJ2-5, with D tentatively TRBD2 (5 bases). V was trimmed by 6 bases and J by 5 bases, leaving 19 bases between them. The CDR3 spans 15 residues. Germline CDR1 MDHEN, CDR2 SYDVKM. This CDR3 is CASRTKILQRETQYF. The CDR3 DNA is TGTGCCAGCAGGACAAAAATCCTGCAGCGGGAGACCCAGTACTTC.

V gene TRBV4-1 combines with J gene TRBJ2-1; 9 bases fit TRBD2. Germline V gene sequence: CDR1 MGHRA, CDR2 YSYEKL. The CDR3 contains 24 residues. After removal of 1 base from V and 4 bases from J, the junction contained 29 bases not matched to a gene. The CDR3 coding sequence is TGCGCCAGCAGCCAAGTTCGGGGGGGCCGGATTAGCGGGAGTTCCTCCCGGATTTACAATGAGCAGTTCTTC. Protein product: CASSQVRGGRISGSSSRIYNEQFF.

The CDR3 reads CASSGGIEQFF. CDR3 bases: TGTGCCAGCAGTGGGGGTATCGAGCAGTTCTTC. This sequence joins TRBV12-3 or TRBV12-4 and TRBJ2-1, with D perhaps TRBD1 or TRBD2 (5 bases each). The length of the CDR3 is 11 residues. Trimming removed 5 bases from V and 10 bases from J, with 9 bases in between.

CDR3 DNA sequence: TGTGCCAGCAGCTTGGGACAGAAGGGCTACGAGCAGTACTTC. Its protein is CASSLGQKGYEQYF. This chain joins TRBV5-5 and TRBJ2-7; maybe TRBD1 (5 bases). V shed 0 bases and J shed 3 bases, with 10 bases lying between them. The V gene's germline CDR1 is SGHKS and CDR2 YYEKEE (reference sequence). CDR3 size: 14 residues.

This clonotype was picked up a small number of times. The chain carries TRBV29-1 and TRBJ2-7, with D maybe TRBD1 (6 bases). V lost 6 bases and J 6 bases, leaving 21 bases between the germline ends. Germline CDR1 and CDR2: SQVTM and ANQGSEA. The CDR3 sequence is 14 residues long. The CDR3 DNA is TGCAGCGTCGGACAGAGAAACTCCGACGGCGAGCAGTACTTC. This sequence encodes CSVGQRNSDGEQYF.

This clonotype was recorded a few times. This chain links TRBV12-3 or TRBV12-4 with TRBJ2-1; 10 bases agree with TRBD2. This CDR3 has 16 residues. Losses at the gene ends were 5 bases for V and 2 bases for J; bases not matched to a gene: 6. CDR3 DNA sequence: TGTGCCAGCAGTCGCGAAGCGGGGGGGCCCTACAATGAGCAGTTCTTC. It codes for CASSREAGGPYNEQFF.

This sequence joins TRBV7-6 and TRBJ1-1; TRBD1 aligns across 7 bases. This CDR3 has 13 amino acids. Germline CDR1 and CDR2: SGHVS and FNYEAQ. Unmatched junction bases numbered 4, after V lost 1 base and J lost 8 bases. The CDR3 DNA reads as TGTGCCAGCAGCTTAGGGCGGACAGGCGAAGCTTTCTTT. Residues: CASSLGRTGEAFF.

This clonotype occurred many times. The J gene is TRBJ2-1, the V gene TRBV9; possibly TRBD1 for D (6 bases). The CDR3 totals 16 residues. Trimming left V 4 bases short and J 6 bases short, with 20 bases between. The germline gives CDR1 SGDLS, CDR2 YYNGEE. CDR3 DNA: TGTGCCAGCAGCCACGGACAGCGCGATTGGGGCAATGAGCAGTTCTTC. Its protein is CASSHGQRDWGNEQFF.

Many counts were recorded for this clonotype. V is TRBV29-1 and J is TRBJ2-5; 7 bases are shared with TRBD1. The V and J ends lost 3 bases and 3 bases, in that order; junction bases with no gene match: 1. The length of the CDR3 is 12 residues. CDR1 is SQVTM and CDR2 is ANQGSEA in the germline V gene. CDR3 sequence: CSVDGTEETQYF. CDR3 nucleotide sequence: TGCAGCGTTGATGGGACAGAAGAGACCCAGTACTTC.

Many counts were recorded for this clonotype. The CDR3 loop reads CAISEYLGVNYGYTF. DNA of the CDR3: TGTGCCATCAGTGAATACCTGGGGGTTAACTATGGCTACACCTTC. The rearrangement uses TRBV10-3 and TRBJ1-2; TRBD1 might be the D (5 bases). CDR3 length: 15 amino acids. Germline CDR1 is ENHRY and CDR2 is SYGVKD. Trimming shortened V by 3 bases and J by 1 base, and 12 bases separated the two germline ends.

This CDR3 reads CASSLGQGIGELFF. The CDR3 coding sequence is TGCGCCAGCAGCTTGGGACAGGGAATCGGGGAGCTGTTTTTT. V and J are TRBV5-1 and TRBJ2-2; TRBD1 matches 7 bases. V lost 0 bases to trimming and J lost 7 bases; unmatched junction nucleotides: 3. The CDR3 contains 14 residues. CDR1 SGHRS and CDR2 YFSETQ come from the germline V gene.

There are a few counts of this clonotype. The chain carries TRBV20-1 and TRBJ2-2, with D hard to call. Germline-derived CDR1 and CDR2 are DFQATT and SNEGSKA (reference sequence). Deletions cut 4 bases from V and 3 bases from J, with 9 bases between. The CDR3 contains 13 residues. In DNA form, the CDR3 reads TGCAGTGCTAAATACACCTACACCGGGGAGCTGTTTTTT. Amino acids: CSAKYTYTGELFF.

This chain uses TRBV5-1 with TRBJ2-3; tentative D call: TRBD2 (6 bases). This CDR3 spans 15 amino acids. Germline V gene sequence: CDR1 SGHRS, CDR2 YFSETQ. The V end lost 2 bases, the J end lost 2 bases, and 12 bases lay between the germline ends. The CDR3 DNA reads TGCGCCAGCAGCTTTTCGGGAGAGATCACAGATACGCAGTATTTT. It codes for CASSFSGEITDTQYF.

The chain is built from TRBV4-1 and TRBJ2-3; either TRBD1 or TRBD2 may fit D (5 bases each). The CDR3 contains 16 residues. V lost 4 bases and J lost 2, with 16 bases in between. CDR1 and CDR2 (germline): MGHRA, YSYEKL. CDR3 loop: CASSRQRGYNTDTQYF. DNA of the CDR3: TGCGCCAGCAGCCGGCAGAGGGGCTACAACACAGATACGCAGTATTTT.

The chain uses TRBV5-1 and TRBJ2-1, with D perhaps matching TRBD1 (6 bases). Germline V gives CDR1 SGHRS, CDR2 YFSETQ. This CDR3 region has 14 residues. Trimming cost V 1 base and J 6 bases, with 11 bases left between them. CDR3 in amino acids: CASSLLGQSNEQFF. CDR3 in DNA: TGCGCCAGCAGCTTGCTAGGACAGTCCAATGAGCAGTTCTTC. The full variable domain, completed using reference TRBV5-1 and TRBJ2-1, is KAGVTQTPRYLIKTRGQQVTLSCSPISGHRSVSWYQQTPGQGLQFLFEYFSETQRNKGNFPGRFSGRQFSNSRSEMNVSTLELGDSALYLCASSLLGQSNEQFFGPGTRLTVL.

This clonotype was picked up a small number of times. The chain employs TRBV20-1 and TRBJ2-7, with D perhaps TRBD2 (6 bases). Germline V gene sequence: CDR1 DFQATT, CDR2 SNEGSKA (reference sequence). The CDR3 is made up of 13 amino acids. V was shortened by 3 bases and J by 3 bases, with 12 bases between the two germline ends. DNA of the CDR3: TGCAGTGCTAGCTGGCGGGATCTCTACGAGCAGTACTTC. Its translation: CSASWRDLYEQYF.

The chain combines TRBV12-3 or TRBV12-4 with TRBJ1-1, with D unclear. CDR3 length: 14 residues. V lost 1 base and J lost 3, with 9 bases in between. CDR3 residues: CASSLVGRDTEAFF. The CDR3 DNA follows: TGTGCCAGCAGTTTAGTGGGGAGGGACACTGAAGCTTTCTTT.

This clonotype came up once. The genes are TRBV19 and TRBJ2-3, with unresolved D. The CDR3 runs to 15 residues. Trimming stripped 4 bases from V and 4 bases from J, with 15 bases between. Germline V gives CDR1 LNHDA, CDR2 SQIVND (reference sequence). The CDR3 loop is CASSRFSWMSDTQYF. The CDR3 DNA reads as TGTGCCAGTAGTAGATTTAGCTGGATGTCAGATACGCAGTATTTT. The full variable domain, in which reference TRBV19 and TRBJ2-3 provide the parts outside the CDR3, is DGGITQSPKYLFRKEGQNVTLSCEQNLNHDAMYWYRQDPGQGLRLIYYSQIVNDFQKGDIAEGYSVSREKKESFPLTVTSAQKNPTAFYLCASSRFSWMSDTQYFGPGTRLTVL.

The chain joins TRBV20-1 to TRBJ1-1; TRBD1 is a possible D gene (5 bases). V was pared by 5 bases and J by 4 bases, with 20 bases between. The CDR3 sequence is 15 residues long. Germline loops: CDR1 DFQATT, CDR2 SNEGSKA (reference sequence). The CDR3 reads CSAVAGRAGSTEAFF. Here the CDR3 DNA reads TGCAGTGCTGTCGCCGGCAGGGCAGGGAGCACTGAAGCTTTCTTT.

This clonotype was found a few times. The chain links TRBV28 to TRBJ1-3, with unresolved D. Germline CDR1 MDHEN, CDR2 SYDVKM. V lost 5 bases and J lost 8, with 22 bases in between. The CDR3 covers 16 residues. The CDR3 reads CASSPNFIGVMHTIYF. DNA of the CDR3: TGTGCCAGCAGTCCAAATTTCATTGGGGTTATGCACACCATATATTTT.

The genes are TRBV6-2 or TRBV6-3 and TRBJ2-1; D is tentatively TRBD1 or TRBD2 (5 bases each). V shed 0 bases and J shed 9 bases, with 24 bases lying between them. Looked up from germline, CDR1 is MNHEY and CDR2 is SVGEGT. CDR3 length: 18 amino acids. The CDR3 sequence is CASSYSGGSHPLVVEQFF. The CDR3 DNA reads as TGTGCCAGCAGTTACTCTGGGGGAAGCCACCCCCTGGTGGTTGAGCAGTTCTTC.

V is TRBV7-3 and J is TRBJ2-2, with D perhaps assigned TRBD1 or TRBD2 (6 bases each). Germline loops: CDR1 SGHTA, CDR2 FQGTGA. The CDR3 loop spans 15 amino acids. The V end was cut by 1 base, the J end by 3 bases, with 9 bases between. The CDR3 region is CASSLKGGDTGELFF. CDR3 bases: TGTGCCAGCAGCTTAAAGGGGGGAGACACCGGGGAGCTGTTTTTT.